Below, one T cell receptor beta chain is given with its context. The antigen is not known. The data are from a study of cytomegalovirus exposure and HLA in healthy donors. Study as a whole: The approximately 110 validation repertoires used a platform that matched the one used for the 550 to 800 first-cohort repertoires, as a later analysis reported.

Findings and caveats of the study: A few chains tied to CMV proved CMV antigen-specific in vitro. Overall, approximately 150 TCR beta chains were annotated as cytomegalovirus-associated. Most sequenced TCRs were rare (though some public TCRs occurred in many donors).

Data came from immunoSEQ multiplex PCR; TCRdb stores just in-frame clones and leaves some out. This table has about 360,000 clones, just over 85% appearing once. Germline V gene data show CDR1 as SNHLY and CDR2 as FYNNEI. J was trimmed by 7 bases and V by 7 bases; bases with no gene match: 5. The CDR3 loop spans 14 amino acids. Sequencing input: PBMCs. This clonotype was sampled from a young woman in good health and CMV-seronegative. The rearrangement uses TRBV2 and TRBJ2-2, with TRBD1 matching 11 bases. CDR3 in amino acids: CASTGQGAGGELFF. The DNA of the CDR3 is TGTGCCAGCACCGGACAGGGGGCGGGCGGGGAGCTGTTTTTT.